Listed below are T cell receptor beta chains from one sample, sequenced in a study of immune reconstitution after stem cell transplant in scleroderma. TCRdb fed the RT-PCR reads into MiXCR, producing one record per CDR3 protein. Here the sample spans approximately 3,000 distinct CDR3 sequences, just over 3.5% being singletons. Sample collection occurred before or after autologous hematopoietic stem cell transplantation (not recorded which). The receptor set was obtained from a human donor with systemic sclerosis. Both conserved end residues are trimmed from each CDR3. Clone size is given as how often the clone was seen (once, few, many) or a class if it is expanded.

clone size: medium-sized; V gene: TRBV6-5; CDR3 protein: ASSYAGTSYEQY
clone size: medium-sized; V gene: TRBV7-6; CDR3 protein: ASSLGDLNTEAF
clone size: few; V gene: TRBV10-3; CDR3 protein: AVSESSGRTEAF
clone size: medium-sized; V gene: TRBV5-1; CDR3 protein: ASSFDRETQY
clone size: medium-sized; V gene: TRBV6-6; CDR3 protein: ASSYSSAYNEQF
clone size: medium-sized; V gene: TRBV7-8; CDR3 protein: ASSLEGWYNEQF
clone size: medium-sized; V gene: TRBV27; CDR3 protein: ASSFQGRDNEQF
clone size: medium-sized; V gene: TRBV7-2; CDR3 protein: ASSLEPSGRYEQY
clone size: medium-sized; V gene: TRBV7-2; CDR3 protein: ASSLALNPSYEQY
clone size: medium-sized; V gene: TRBV20-1; CDR3 protein: SARGRGQVPNEKLF
clone size: medium-sized; V gene: TRBV5-1; CDR3 protein: ASSPWSGELF
clone size: medium-sized; V gene: TRBV7-9; CDR3 protein: ASSQRGNHDEQF
clone size: medium-sized; V gene: TRBV5-1; CDR3 protein: ASSYQETQY
clone size: medium-sized; V gene: TRBV28; CDR3 protein: ASSPGGSSYNEQF
clone size: medium-sized; V gene: TRBV24-1; CDR3 protein: ATSDFGGVETQY
clone size: medium-sized; V gene: TRBV20-1; CDR3 protein: SAGTEVNYGYT
clone size: medium-sized; V gene: TRBV7-9; CDR3 protein: ASSPQAASYEQY
clone size: medium-sized; V gene: TRBV29-1; CDR3 protein: SVVIAGGMVNEQF
clone size: medium-sized; V gene: TRBV7-8; CDR3 protein: ASSLRASNYGYT
clone size: medium-sized; V gene: TRBV3-1; CDR3 protein: ASSPGTAQQTQY
clone size: medium-sized; V gene: TRBV29-1; CDR3 protein: SVVVSYTDTQY
clone size: medium-sized; V gene: TRBV7-9; CDR3 protein: ASSLEQGYEQY
clone size: medium-sized; V gene: TRBV5-1; CDR3 protein: ASSLAGAANEKLF
clone size: medium-sized; V gene: TRBV19; CDR3 protein: ASSITGRLLRINEKLF
clone size: medium-sized; V gene: TRBV20-1; CDR3 protein: SARDPKLGLSSNEQF
clone size: large; V gene: TRBV2; CDR3 protein: ASSDTTDTQY
clone size: medium-sized; V gene: TRBV20-1; CDR3 protein: SARDSGTDNQPQH
clone size: medium-sized; V gene: TRBV5-1; CDR3 protein: ASSPRRDRGLSYTEAF
clone size: few; V gene: TRBV7-8; CDR3 protein: ASNRGAPNEKLF
clone size: large; V gene: TRBV6-2/TRBV6-3; CDR3 protein: ASSLPADSSQETQY